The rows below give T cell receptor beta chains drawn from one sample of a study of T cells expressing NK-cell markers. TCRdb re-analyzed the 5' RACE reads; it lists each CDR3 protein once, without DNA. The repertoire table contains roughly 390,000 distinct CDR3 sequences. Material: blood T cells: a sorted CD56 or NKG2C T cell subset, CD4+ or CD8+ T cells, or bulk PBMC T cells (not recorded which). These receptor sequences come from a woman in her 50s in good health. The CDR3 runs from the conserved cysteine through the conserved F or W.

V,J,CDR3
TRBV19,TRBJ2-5,CASSISGSLQETQYF
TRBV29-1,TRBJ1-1,CSVSQGTRPFF
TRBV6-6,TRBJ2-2,CASWAGTGELFF
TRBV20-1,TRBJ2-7,CSARGGSGRAYEQYF
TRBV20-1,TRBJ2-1,CSAYLRVQGQFF
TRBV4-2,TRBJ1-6,CASSQASSPLHF
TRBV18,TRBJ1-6,CASSRTGSDSPLHF
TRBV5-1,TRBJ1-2,CASSLARVWDYGYTF
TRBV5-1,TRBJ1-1,CASRGPGNTEAFF
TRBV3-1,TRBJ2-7,CASSQAQSSYEQYF
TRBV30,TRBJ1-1,CAWRDITANTEAFF
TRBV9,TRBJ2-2,CASSPAGLNTGELFF
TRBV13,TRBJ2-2,CASSLGPSGIAGELFF
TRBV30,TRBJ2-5,CAWSVRGVETQYF
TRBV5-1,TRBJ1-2,CASSVSGTGERGYTF
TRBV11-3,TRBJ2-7,CASSPYNASYEQYF
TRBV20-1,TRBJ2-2,CSARERITTGELFF
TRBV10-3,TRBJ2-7,CATKEGRGNSYEQYF
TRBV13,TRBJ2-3,CASSTLAGTDTQYF
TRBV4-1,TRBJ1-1,CASSNLKGGNTEAFF
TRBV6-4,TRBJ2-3,CASSDSRTRTDTQYF
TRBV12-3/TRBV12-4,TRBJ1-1,CASSYTGQNTEAFF
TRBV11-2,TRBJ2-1,CASSPIGRSNYNEQFF
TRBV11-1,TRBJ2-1,CASSLAALSYNEQFF
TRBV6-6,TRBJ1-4,CASSIGPLGTEKLFF
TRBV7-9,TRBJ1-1,CASATLTGDTEAFF
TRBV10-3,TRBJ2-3,CAISDPSSGTDTQYF
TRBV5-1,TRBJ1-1,CASKIDRTEAFF
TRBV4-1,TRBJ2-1,CASRRPGQGRGEQFF
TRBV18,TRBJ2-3,CASSPPVDTQYF
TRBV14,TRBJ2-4,CASSQDDGMGAKNIQYF
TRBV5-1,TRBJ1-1,CASSPNRGGDTEAFF
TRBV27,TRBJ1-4,CASSSSPPVGQTNEKLFF
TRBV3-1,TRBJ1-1,CASSPALNTEAFF
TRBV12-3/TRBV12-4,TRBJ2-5,CASSFGAGAALVETQYF
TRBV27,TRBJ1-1,CASSFSVVNTEAFF
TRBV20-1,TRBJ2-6,CSARPRSGANVLTF
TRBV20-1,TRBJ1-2,CSARSPGQTANYGYTF
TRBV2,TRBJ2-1,CASSGERDYNEQFF
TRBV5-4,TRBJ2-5,CASQRSAGDGETQYF
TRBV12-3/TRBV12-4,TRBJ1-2,CASSLRQGDGYTF
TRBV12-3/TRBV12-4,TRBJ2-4,CASSGTGTGVGIQYF